This T cell receptor beta chain came from a study of post-analysis software for immune sequencing data. Study-wide results and limits: Elevated frequency relative to controls characterized four to six TRBV segments in patients, TRBV5-6, TRBV5-1 and TRBV20-1 among them. Comparison with controls showed significantly lower normalized Chao1 diversity in multiple sclerosis patients.

About this clonotype: Its antigen is as yet unknown.

Carried by the TCR beta cDNA libraries were unique molecular identifiers. From about 1 to 10 million T cells, roughly 0.5 million cDNA molecules were obtained. One entry per CDR3 protein, called by TCRdb with MiXCR from the PCR reads. The sample yields about 540,000 distinct CDR3 sequences, 30% to 40% seen once. The CDR3 length is 16 residues. The V gene end was trimmed by 1 base and the J gene end by 4 bases; junction bases not matched to a gene: 9. Per germline, CDR1 MGHRA and CDR2 YSYEKL. This chain links TRBV4-1 with TRBJ2-5; 7 nucleotides align to TRBD2. The sequence was obtained from a girl aged 2-17 years with multiple sclerosis. The specimen sequenced was blood. The CDR3 loop is CASSQVGGGDGETQYF. The DNA for the CDR3 is TGCGCCAGCAGCCAAGTTGGGGGGGGGGATGGAGAGACCCAGTACTTC.